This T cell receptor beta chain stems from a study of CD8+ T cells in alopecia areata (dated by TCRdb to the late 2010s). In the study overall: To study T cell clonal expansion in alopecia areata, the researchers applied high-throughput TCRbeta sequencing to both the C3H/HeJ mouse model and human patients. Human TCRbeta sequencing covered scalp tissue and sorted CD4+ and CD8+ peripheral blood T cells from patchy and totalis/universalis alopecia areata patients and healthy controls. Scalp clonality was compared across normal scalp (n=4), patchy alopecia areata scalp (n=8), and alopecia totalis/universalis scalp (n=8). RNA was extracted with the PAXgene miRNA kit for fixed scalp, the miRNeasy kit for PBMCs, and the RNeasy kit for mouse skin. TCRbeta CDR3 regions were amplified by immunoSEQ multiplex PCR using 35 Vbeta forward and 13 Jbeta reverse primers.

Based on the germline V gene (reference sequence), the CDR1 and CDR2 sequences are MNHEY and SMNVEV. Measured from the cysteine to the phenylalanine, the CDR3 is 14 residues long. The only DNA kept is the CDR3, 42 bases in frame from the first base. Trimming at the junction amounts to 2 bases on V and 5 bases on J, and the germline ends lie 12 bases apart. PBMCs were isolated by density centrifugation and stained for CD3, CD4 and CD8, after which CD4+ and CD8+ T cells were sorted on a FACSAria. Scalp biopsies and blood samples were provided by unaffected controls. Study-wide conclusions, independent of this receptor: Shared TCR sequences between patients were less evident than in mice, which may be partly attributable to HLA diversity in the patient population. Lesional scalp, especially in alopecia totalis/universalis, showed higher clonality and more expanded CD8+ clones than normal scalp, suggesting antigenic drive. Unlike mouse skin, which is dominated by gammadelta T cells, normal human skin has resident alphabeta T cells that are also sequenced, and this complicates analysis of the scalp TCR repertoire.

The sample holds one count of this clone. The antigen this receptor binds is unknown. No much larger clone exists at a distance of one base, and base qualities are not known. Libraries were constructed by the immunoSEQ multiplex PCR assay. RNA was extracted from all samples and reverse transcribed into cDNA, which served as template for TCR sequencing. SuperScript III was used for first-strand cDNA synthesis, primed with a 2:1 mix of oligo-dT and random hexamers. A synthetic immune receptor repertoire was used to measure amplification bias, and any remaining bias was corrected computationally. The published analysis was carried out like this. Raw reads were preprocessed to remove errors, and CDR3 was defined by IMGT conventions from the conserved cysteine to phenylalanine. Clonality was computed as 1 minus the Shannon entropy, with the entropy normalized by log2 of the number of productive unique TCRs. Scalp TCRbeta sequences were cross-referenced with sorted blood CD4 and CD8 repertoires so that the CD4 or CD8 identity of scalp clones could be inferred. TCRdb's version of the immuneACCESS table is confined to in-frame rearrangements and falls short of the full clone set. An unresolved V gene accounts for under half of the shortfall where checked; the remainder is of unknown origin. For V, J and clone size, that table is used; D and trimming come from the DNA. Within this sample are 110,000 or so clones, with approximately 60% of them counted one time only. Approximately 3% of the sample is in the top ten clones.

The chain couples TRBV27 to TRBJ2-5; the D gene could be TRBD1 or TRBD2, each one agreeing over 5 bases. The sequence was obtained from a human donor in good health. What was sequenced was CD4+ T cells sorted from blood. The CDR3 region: CASSLEGPWETQYF. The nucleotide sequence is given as TGTGCCAGCAGTTTAGAGGGACCATGGGAGACCCAGTACTTC.